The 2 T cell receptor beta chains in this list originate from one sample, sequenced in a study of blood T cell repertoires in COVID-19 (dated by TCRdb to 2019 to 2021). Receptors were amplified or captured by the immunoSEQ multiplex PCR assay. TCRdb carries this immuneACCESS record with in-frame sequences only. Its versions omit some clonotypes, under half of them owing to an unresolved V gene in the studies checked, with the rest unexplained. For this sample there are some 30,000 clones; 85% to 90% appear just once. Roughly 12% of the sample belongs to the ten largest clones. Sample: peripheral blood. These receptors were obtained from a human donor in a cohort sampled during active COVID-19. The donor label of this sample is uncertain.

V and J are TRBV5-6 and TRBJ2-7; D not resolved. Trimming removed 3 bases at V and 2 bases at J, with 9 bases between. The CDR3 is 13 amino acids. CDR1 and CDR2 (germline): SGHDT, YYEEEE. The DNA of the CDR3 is TGTGCCAGCAGCTCAGACTCGGCCTACGAGCAGTACTTC. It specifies CASSSDSAYEQYF.

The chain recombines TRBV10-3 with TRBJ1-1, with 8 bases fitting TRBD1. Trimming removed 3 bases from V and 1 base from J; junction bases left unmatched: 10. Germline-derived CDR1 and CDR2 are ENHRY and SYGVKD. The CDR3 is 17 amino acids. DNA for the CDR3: TGTGCCATCAGTGACCCAACGACCGGGACAGGGAACACTGAAGCTTTCTTT. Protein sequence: CAISDPTTGTGNTEAFF.